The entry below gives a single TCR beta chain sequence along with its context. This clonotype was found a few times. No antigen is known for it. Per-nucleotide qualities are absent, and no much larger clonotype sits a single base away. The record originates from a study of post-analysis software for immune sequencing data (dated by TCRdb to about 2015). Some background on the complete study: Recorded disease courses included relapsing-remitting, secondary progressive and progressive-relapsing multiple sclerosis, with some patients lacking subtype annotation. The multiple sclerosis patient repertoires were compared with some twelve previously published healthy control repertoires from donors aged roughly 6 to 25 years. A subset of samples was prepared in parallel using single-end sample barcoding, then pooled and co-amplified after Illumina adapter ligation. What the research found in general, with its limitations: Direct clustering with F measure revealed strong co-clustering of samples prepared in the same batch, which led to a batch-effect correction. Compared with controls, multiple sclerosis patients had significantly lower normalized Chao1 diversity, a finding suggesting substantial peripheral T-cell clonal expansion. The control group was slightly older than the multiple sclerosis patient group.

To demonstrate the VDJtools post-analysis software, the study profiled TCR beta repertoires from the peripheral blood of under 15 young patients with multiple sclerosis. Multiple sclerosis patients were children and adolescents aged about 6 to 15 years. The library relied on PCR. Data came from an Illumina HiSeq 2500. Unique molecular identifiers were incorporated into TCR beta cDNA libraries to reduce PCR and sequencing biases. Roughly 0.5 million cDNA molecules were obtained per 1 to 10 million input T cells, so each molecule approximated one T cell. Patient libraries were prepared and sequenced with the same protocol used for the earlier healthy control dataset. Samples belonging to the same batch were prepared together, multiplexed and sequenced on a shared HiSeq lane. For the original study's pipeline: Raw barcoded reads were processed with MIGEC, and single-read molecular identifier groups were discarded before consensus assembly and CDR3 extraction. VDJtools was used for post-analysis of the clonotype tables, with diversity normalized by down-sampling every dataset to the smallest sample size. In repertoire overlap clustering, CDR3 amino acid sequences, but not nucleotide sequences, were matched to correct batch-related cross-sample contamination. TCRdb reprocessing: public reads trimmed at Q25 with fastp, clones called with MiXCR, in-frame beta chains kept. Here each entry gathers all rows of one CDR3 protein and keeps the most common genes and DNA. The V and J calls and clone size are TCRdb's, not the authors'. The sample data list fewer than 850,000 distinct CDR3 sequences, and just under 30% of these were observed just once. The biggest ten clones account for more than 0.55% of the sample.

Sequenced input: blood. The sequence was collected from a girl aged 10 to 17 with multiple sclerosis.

The DNA reads as follows: TGTGCCAGCAGCCGGGACTTCCCCTACGAGCAGTACTTC. Translated, this is CASSRDFPYEQYF. Recombination joined TRBV7-9 with TRBJ2-7, and perhaps TRBD2 as D gene, on 6 matching bases. V is shortened by 5 bases, J by 2 bases, and the region joining them spans 10 bases. CDR1 SEHNR and CDR2 FQNEAQ were looked up in the germline V gene (reference sequence). The CDR3 spans 13 residues, from the cysteine through the phenylalanine. The sequence is cut down to CDR3 DNA, 39 bases in frame from base 1.